This paragraph reports one TCR beta chain. Its antigen is not known. Unique molecular identifiers were incorporated during preparation of the TCRbeta library. In TCRdb, the PCR reads were re-called with MiXCR into one record per CDR3 protein. Counted here are about 830,000 distinct CDR3 sequences, 16% occurring once; the ten biggest clones make up under 6%. The germline CDR1 and CDR2 sequences are SGHTA and FQGTGA. V dropped 2 bases and J dropped 2 bases, with 7 bases sitting between them. This CDR3 region has 15 residues. The data were taken from a study of T-cell reconstitution after alpha-beta-depleted transplantation in children. Overall study findings and caveats: One year after transplant, T-cell counts and diversity came mostly from newly produced T cells.

This clonotype was sampled from a male patient aged 10 to 17 who had a stem cell transplant for acute lymphoblastic leukemia, so the T cells may come from the graft donor. The chain carries TRBV7-3 and TRBJ2-6, with unresolved D. The source material was PBMCs, mostly from graft donor cells, sampled 360 days after TCRalphabeta/CD19-depleted stem cell transplant. CDR3 DNA: TGTGCCAGCAGCTTAGAGCATCCTGGGGCCAACGTCCTGACTTTC. It codes for CASSLEHPGANVLTF.